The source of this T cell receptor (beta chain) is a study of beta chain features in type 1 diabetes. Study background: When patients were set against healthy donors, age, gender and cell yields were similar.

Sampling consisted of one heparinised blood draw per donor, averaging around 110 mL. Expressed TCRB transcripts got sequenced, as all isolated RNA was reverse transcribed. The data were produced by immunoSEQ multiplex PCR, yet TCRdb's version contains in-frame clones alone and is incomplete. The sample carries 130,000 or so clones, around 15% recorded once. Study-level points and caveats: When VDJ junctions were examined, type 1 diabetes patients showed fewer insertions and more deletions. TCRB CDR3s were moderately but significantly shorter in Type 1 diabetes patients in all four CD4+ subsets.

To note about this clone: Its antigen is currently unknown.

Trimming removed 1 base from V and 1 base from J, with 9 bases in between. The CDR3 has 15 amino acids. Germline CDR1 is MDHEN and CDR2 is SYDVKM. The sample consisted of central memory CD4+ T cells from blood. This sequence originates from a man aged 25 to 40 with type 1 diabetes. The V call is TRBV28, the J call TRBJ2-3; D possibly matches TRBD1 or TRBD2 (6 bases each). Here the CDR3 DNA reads TGTGCCAGCAGTTTATTGGGGGGCCGCACAGATACGCAGTATTTT. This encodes CASSLLGGRTDTQYF. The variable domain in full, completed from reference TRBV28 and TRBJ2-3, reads DVKVTQSSRYLVKRTGEKVFLECVQDMDHENMFWYRQDPGLGLRLIYFSYDVKMKEKGDIPEGYSVSREKKERFSLILESASTNQTSMYLCASSLLGGRTDTQYFGPGTRLTVL.